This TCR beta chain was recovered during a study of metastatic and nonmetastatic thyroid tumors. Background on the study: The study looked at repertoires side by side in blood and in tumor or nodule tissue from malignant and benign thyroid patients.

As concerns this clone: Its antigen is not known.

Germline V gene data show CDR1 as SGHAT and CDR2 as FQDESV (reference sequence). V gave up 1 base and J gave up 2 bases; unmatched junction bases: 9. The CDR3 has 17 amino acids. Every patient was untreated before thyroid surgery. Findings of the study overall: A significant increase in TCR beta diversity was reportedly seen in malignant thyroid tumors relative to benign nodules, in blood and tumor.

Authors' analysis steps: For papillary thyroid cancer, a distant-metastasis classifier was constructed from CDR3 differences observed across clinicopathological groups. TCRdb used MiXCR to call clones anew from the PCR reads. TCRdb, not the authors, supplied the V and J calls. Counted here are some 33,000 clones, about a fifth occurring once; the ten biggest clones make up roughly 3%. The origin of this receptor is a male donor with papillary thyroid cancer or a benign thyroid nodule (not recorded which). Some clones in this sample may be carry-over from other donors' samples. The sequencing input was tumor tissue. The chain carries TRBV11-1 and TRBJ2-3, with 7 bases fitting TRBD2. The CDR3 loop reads CASSLGPASGVTDTQYF. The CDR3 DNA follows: TGTGCCAGCAGCTTAGGGCCGGCTAGCGGTGTCACAGATACGCAGTATTTT.